This T cell receptor (beta chain) was identified during a study of shared clonotypes between healthy human individuals. Profiling relied on immunoSEQ multiplex PCR, and the TCRdb table lists in-frame clones only, not all of them. The sample lists roughly 2.6 million clones; roughly nine tenths were seen once. This clone was found once. There are 19 residues in the CDR3. Germline values: CDR1 SGHTA, CDR2 FQGNSA. Losses at the gene ends were 6 bases for V and 0 bases for J; bases not matched to a gene: 16. This clonotype was sampled from a man aged 18 to 30 in good health. The chain joins TRBV7-2 to TRBJ2-3; 9 bases align to TRBD1. Sequences were obtained from naive CD4+ T cells sorted from blood. The subset was: CD45RA+ positively selected. CDR3 in DNA: TGTGCCAGCAGGGGGATCGGGACAGGGCCCCCCCTTAGCACAGATACGCAGTATTTT. Translation gives CASRGIGTGPPLSTDTQYF.